This TCR beta chain was retrieved from a study of T cells after somatic rescue of genetic block. Some clones are missing from TCRdb's copy, which holds only in-frame ones; the method was immunoSEQ multiplex PCR. The sample lists approximately 110,000 clones, 90% to 95% occurring once. V was clipped by 7 bases and J by 1 base, with 8 bases between them. CDR3 length: 13 amino acids. Per the germline V gene, CDR1 is LGHNT and CDR2 is FRNRAP. This sequence was found in a woman aged 18-29 years. The genes are TRBV12-5 and TRBJ2-1; no clear D. The sequenced material came from peripheral blood mononuclear cells (PBMCs). This chain's CDR3 is CASAPMSYNEQFF. CDR3 in DNA: TGTGCTAGTGCCCCTATGTCCTACAATGAGCAGTTCTTC.